One and the same sample provided the 28 T cell receptor beta chains below, sequenced in a study of shared clonotypes between healthy human individuals. Some clones are missing from TCRdb's copy, which holds only in-frame ones; the method was immunoSEQ multiplex PCR. Here the sample spans 640,000 or so clones, about two thirds being singletons. The sample was memory CD4+ T cells sorted from blood. Subset meaning: CD45RA-negative fraction. These receptor sequences come from a woman aged 30 to 39 in good health.

The genes are TRBV19 and TRBJ2-2; 10 bases map to TRBD2. After removal of 8 bases from V and 1 base from J, the junction contained 7 bases not matched to a gene. The CDR3 loop spans 16 amino acids. From germline, CDR1 is LNHDA and CDR2 SQIVND (reference sequence). CDR3 in amino acids: CASQFRTSGNTGELFF. The CDR3 DNA sequence: TGTGCCAGTCAGTTCAGGACTAGCGGGAACACCGGGGAGCTGTTTTTT.

The chain recombines TRBV6-1 with TRBJ1-5; D remains ambiguous. The V end lost 7 bases, the J end lost 5 bases, and 15 bases lay between the germline ends. CDR1 and CDR2 (germline): MNHNS, SASEGT. CDR3 size: 14 residues. The CDR3 DNA reads TGTGCCAGCACCTCGACCCGGGCAGATCAGCCCCAGCATTTT. This codes for CASTSTRADQPQHF.

The chain joins TRBV4-1 to TRBJ2-1; the match to TRBD2 covers 10 bases. The CDR3 runs to 17 residues. Germline CDR1 is MGHRA and CDR2 is YSYEKL. Trimming cost V 1 base and J 7 bases; bases outside gene matches: 10. The CDR3, as DNA: TGCGCCAGCAGCCAAGGTGAAGCGGGAGGGAGGCGGAATGAGCAGTTCTTC. It translates to CASSQGEAGGRRNEQFF.

With respect to this clone: Being one base from a much bigger clone, this may be a read error. V and J are TRBV6-4 and TRBJ2-1; 11 nucleotides align to TRBD1. The V gene's germline CDR1 is MRHNA and CDR2 SNTAGT. The CDR3 totals 14 residues. Trimming cost V 3 bases and J 6 bases; bases outside gene matches: 1. As DNA, the CDR3 is TGTGCCAGCAGTGAGGGGACAGGGGGCAATGAGCAGTTCTTC. It yields the protein CASSEGTGGNEQFF.

In this sample, this clone turned up once. This sequence joins TRBV10-3 and TRBJ2-5, with 8 bases identical to TRBD2. Germline trimming cut 5 bases from V and 1 base from J; bases unmatched to any gene: 3. CDR1 and CDR2 (germline): ENHRY, SYGVKD. The CDR3 runs 14 residues. The CDR3 sequence: CAISLAGFQETQYF. CDR3 bases: TGTGCCATCAGTCTAGCGGGCTTCCAAGAGACCCAGTACTTC.

The V and J genes are TRBV2 and TRBJ2-3, with D uncertain. Per the germline V gene, CDR1 is SNHLY and CDR2 is FYNNEI. V was pared by 8 bases and J by 2 bases, with 8 bases between. This CDR3 is built from 12 residues. The CDR3, as DNA: TGTGCCAGCGCCAGGAACACAGATACGCAGTATTTT. It encodes CASARNTDTQYF.

The chain links TRBV7-2 to TRBJ2-1; tentative D call: TRBD1 (5 bases). The ends were cut back, 5 bases at V and 8 bases at J, with 19 bases in the middle. This CDR3 region has 15 residues. Germline CDR1 reads SGHTA; CDR2 reads FQGNSA. CDR3 in amino acids: CASSPGGAAWDEQFF. The CDR3, as DNA: TGTGCCAGCAGCCCAGGTGGGGCCGCATGGGATGAGCAGTTCTTC. The variable domain in full, with the rest retrieved from reference TRBV7-2 and TRBJ2-1, is GAGVSQSPSNKVTEKGKDVELRCDPISGHTALYWYRQSLGQGLEFLIYFQGNSAPDKSGLPSDRFSAERTGGSVSTLTIQRTQQEDSAVYLCASSPGGAAWDEQFFGPGTRLTVL.

This sequence joins TRBV12-2 and TRBJ2-3; the table's D call of TRBD2 was not tested on the DNA. TRBV12-2 is an annotated pseudogene. The CDR3 loop spans 14 amino acids. CDR3 residues: CASRLAVPGDTQYF. CDR3 DNA sequence: TGTGCAAGTCGCTTAGCGGTGCCGGGGGATACGCAGTATTTT.

This chain joins TRBV4-1 and TRBJ1-2; TRBD1 agrees at 9 bases. The length of the CDR3 is 14 residues. Per germline, CDR1 MGHRA and CDR2 YSYEKL. J was trimmed by 6 bases and V by 3 bases; bases with no gene match: 5. Here the CDR3 DNA reads TGCGCCAGCAGCCAGCCGGGACAGGGCGATGGCTACACCTTC. Protein sequence: CASSQPGQGDGYTF.

The gene calls are TRBV7-8 and TRBJ2-6, with 9 nucleotides matching TRBD1. CDR3 length equals 18 residues. Germline CDR1 reads SGHVS; CDR2 reads FQNEAQ. With 4 bases clipped from V and 2 bases from J, the junction kept 9 bases outside the gene matches. The DNA for the CDR3 is TGTGCCAGCAGCTCAGCCGGGACAGGGTCGCCTGGGGCCAACGTCCTGACTTTC. It yields the protein CASSSAGTGSPGANVLTF.

This chain links TRBV29-1 with TRBJ1-1, with D hard to call. CDR1 and CDR2 from the germline V gene are SQVTM and ANQGSEA. Deletions cut 0 bases from V and 1 base from J, with 6 bases between. There are 13 residues in the CDR3. The CDR3 sequence: CSVEDAPNTEAFF. DNA of the CDR3: TGCAGCGTTGAAGATGCCCCGAACACTGAAGCTTTCTTT.

This chain uses TRBV5-6 with TRBJ1-1; D is ambiguous. Trimming took 3 bases from V and 7 from J, leaving 7 bases between them. There are 11 residues in the CDR3. Germline loops: CDR1 SGHDT, CDR2 YYEEEE. The CDR3 region has the DNA TGTGCCAGCAGCTCACACCTTGAAGCTTTCTTT. Residues: CASSSHLEAFF.

This chain joins TRBV28 and TRBJ2-2, with no clear D. CDR1 and CDR2 from the germline V gene are MDHEN and SYDVKM. The CDR3 consists of 12 residues. Trimming shortened V by 6 bases and J by 6 bases, and 8 bases separated the two germline ends. CDR3 sequence: CASRPRAGELFF. The CDR3 DNA reads TGTGCCAGCAGACCCCGCGCCGGGGAGCTGTTTTTT.

Details on this clone: At the DNA level, this CDR3 is encoded by other sequences in the same sample as well. The chain couples TRBV11-2 to TRBJ2-3; D gene unclear. The CDR3 is made up of 12 amino acids. The germline V gene has CDR1 SGHAT and CDR2 FQNNGV. V was pared by 3 bases and J by 0 bases, with 1 base between. Here the CDR3 DNA reads TGTGCCAGCAGCTTGAGCACAGATACGCAGTATTTT. The encoded protein is CASSLSTDTQYF.

This rearrangement joins TRBV19 to TRBJ2-7; D may correspond to TRBD1 or TRBD2 (6 bases each). The CDR3 is 15 residues long. The germline V and J ends were trimmed by 8 bases and 3 bases, with 20 bases remaining between them. Germline V gene data show CDR1 as LNHDA and CDR2 as SQIVND (reference sequence). CDR3 DNA sequence: TGTGCCAGTGCTCCGGCGCAGGGGAGGATCTACGAGCAGTACTTC. This codes for CASAPAQGRIYEQYF. Full variable domain (rest looked up from reference TRBV19 and TRBJ2-7): DGGITQSPKYLFRKEGQNVTLSCEQNLNHDAMYWYRQDPGQGLRLIYYSQIVNDFQKGDIAEGYSVSREKKESFPLTVTSAQKNPTAFYLCASAPAQGRIYEQYFGPGTRLTVT.

There are a few counts of this clone. The V call is TRBV4-1, the J call TRBJ2-3, with a weak D call TRBD1 (6 bases). This CDR3 spans 16 amino acids. Germline CDR1 reads MGHRA; CDR2 reads YSYEKL. Trimming stripped 4 bases from V and 2 bases from J, with 16 bases between. The CDR3, as DNA: TGCGCCAGCAGCCGTACGAGGGACAAAATCACAGATACGCAGTATTTT. This encodes CASSRTRDKITDTQYF.

The rearrangement joins TRBV18 to TRBJ2-1, with 7 bases aligning to TRBD1. Trimming removed 4 bases from V and 3 bases from J; junction bases left unmatched: 15. The CDR3 length is 18 residues. Germline CDR1 and CDR2: KGHSH and LQKENI. CDR3 in DNA: TGTGCCAGCTCACGTCGGGACAGCTCAATTGGGGACTACAATGAGCAGTTCTTC. Translated: CASSRRDSSIGDYNEQFF.

This clone was counted at least ten times. The gene calls are TRBV6-4 and TRBJ2-1; tentatively, D is TRBD1 or TRBD2 (5 bases each). V dropped 3 bases and J dropped 10 bases, with 13 bases sitting between them. Germline V gives CDR1 MRHNA, CDR2 SNTAGT. The CDR3 totals 13 residues. The CDR3 spells CASSDRERDEQFF. DNA for the CDR3: TGTGCCAGCAGTGATAGGGAACGGGACGAGCAGTTCTTC.

V gene TRBV9 combines with J gene TRBJ1-1; D uncertain. Germline V gene lookup returns CDR1 SGDLS and CDR2 YYNGEE. This CDR3 comprises 13 residues. Trimming took off 7 bases at V and 3 bases at J, with 13 bases between the two ends. The CDR3 loop reads CASASQVDTEAFF. Here the CDR3 DNA reads TGTGCCAGCGCCTCTCAAGTTGACACTGAAGCTTTCTTT. Based on the CDR3 plus reference TRBV9 and TRBJ1-1, the full variable domain is DSGVTQTPKHLITATGQRVTLRCSPRSGDLSVYWYQQSLDQGLQFLIQYYNGEERAKGNILERFSAQQFPDLHSELNLSSLELGDSALYFCASASQVDTEAFFGQGTRLTVV.

V is TRBV7-9 and J is TRBJ1-1, with a possible D match to TRBD1 (5 bases). Germline V gene lookup returns CDR1 SEHNR and CDR2 FQNEAQ (reference sequence). The CDR3 contains 17 residues. Deletions cut 5 bases from V and 2 bases from J, with 21 bases between. CDR3 nucleotides: TGTGCCAGCAGCCATAATTTCCGGGGGGATAGAAACACTGAAGCTTTCTTT. It codes for CASSHNFRGDRNTEAFF.

Details on this clone: Other DNA variants within this sample encode the same CDR3. The V and J genes are TRBV28 and TRBJ2-2, with D hard to call. Germline CDR1 MDHEN, CDR2 SYDVKM. The CDR3 has 12 amino acids. With 6 bases removed from V and 2 bases from J, the gap between germline ends came to 4 bases. CDR3 protein: CASSSNTGELFF. In DNA, the CDR3 is TGTGCCAGCAGCTCAAACACCGGGGAGCTGTTTTTT.

This CDR3 is CASSLTVLSYEQYF. For the CDR3, the DNA is TGTGCCAGCAGTTTAACGGTCCTCTCCTACGAGCAGTACTTC. The chain couples TRBV27 to TRBJ2-7; D call uncertain. The CDR3 covers 14 residues. V lost 2 bases and J 0 bases, leaving 8 bases between the germline ends. CDR1 MNHEY and CDR2 SMNVEV come from the germline V gene (reference sequence).

The chain has TRBV2 and TRBJ2-5, with D maybe TRBD1 (7 bases). V dropped 8 bases and J dropped 4 bases, with 17 bases sitting between them. Looked up from germline, CDR1 is SNHLY and CDR2 is FYNNEI. This CDR3 is 14 amino acids long. The DNA of the CDR3 is TGTGCCAGCGACCTCAGGGGGGTTAGAGAGACCCAGTACTTC. Translation gives CASDLRGVRETQYF.

The chain recombines TRBV11-1 with TRBJ2-3; TRBD1 matches at 8 bases. From germline, CDR1 is SGHAT and CDR2 FQDESV (reference sequence). The CDR3 has 15 residues. J gave up 1 base and V 2 bases, and 2 bases lay outside the gene matches. CDR3 DNA sequence: TGTGCCAGCAGCTTACCGGGACAGGGCACAGATACGCAGTATTTT. Translated, it gives CASSLPGQGTDTQYF. Supplemented by reference TRBV11-1 and TRBJ2-3, the full variable domain reads EAEVAQSPRYKITEKSQAVAFWCDPISGHATLYWYRQILGQGPELLVQFQDESVVDDSQLPKDRFSAERLKGVDSTLKIQPAELGDSAMYLCASSLPGQGTDTQYFGPGTRLTVL.

The gene calls are TRBV7-9 and TRBJ2-3, with 14 bases aligning to TRBD2. CDR1 is SEHNR and CDR2 is FQNEAQ in the germline V gene (reference sequence). The CDR3 is 15 residues long. V lost 3 bases to trimming and J lost 4 bases; unmatched junction nucleotides: 0. The CDR3 sequence is CASSLGLAGADTQYF. The CDR3, as DNA: TGTGCCAGCAGCTTGGGACTAGCGGGAGCAGATACGCAGTATTTT.

The genes are TRBV2 and TRBJ2-7, with TRBD1 matching 8 bases. The V gene's germline CDR1 is SNHLY and CDR2 FYNNEI. The CDR3 consists of 15 residues. The junction had 9 bases not matched to a gene; V was cut back by 6 bases and J by 2 bases. The CDR3 loop is CASRTQTGAAYEQYF. The CDR3 bases are TGTGCCAGCAGGACCCAGACAGGGGCTGCCTACGAGCAGTACTTC.

The gene calls are TRBV27 and TRBJ2-5, with D unclear. The V end lost 6 bases, the J end lost 7 bases, and 15 bases lay between the germline ends. The CDR3 sequence is 13 residues long. Germline-derived CDR1 and CDR2 are MNHEY and SMNVEV (reference sequence). This CDR3 is CASSGQFFGTQYF. The CDR3 DNA follows: TGTGCCAGCAGCGGGCAGTTCTTTGGGACCCAGTACTTC.

This clone has a count of ten or more. The genes are TRBV28 and TRBJ2-1; D is unresolved. V gave up 2 bases and J gave up 8 bases, with 13 bases separating them. The CDR3 covers 14 residues. CDR1 is MDHEN, CDR2 SYDVKM, per germline. CDR3 sequence reads: CASSLGPGRDEQFF. For the CDR3, the DNA is TGTGCCAGCAGTTTAGGCCCTGGACGTGATGAGCAGTTCTTC.